This T cell receptor beta chain was found in a study of blood T cell repertoires in COVID-19. Across the whole study: Material from acute and convalescent COVID-19 was sourced from the United States, Italy and Spain. In each case, the material was cDNA or gDNA derived from T cells, B-cell-depleted T cells, or PBMCs.

As originally analysed: Reference gene primers were amplified, and this amplification served to estimate nucleated cell counts. The protocol was immunoSEQ multiplex PCR, while the TCRdb copy is restricted to in-frame clones and leaves out a portion. V, J and clone size are taken as reported in that table, and D and trimming were inferred from the DNA itself. This table has 150,000 to 200,000 clones, about 85% appearing once. The J segment lost 7 bases and the V segment lost 2 bases, leaving 11 bases of the junction unmatched. Germline V CDR1 and CDR2: SGHRS, YFSETQ. This CDR3 is 15 amino acids long. Material for sequencing was peripheral blood. V is TRBV5-1 and J is TRBJ1-2; 7 bases are a match to TRBD1. The origin of this receptor is a human donor with acute or convalescent COVID-19. The donor label of this sample is uncertain. CDR3 sequence reads: CASSLDLDRAGGYTF. The CDR3 nucleotides are TGCGCCAGCAGCTTAGACCTAGACAGGGCCGGTGGCTACACCTTC.